This TCR beta chain stems from a study of T-cell reconstitution after alpha-beta-depleted transplantation in children. Regarding the study as a whole: At the one-year point after transplant, T-cell counts and TCRbeta diversity were found to come mostly from T cells that had been newly produced. TCRbeta diversity was high at day 60 in some patients (a result of surviving recipient T cells and thymic progenitors). Several hundred expanded graft clones reportedly were the source of alpha-beta T cells about two months after transplant.

Note on this clonotype: No antigen is known for it.

The TCRbeta library was prepared with unique molecular identifiers. TCRdb itself ran the PCR reads through MiXCR, one entry per CDR3 protein. The table records about 590,000 distinct CDR3 sequences, about an eighth of them present only once. Germline CDR1 reads SGHTA; CDR2 reads FQGTGA. V trimming: 4 bases; J trimming: 2 bases; junction bases outside the gene matches: 9. This CDR3 region has 17 residues. The chain recombines TRBV7-3 with TRBJ2-3, with 10 bases matching TRBD1. This receptor was taken from a male patient under 18 who had a stem cell transplant for acute myeloid leukemia, so the T cells may come from the graft donor. The specimen was PBMCs, mostly from graft donor cells, collected 360 days after TCRalphabeta/CD19-depleted stem cell transplant. CDR3 in amino acids: CASSSPPGQGFTDTQYF. Written as DNA, the CDR3 is TGTGCCAGCAGCTCCCCGCCGGGACAGGGGTTCACAGATACGCAGTATTTT.